The 16 T cell receptor beta chains in this list originate from one sample, sequenced in a study of identical twins. TCRdb re-called the 5' RACE reads through MiXCR, storing one row per CDR3 protein. The sample records about 100,000 distinct CDR3 sequences, roughly 6% being singletons. The source material was memory T cells sorted from blood. These receptor sequences come from a woman aged 50 to 65 in good health.

This clonotype came up a few times. The genes are TRBV2 and TRBJ2-7, with D unclear. Trimming shortened V by 7 bases and J by 0 bases, and 4 bases separated the two germline ends. Germline CDR1 is SNHLY and CDR2 is FYNNEI. The CDR3 is 11 residues long. The CDR3 region has the DNA TGTGCCAGCAATCCCTCCTACGAGCAGTACTTC. Protein product: CASNPSYEQYF.

This clonotype showed up just once. The chain joins TRBV18 to TRBJ2-7; D possibly corresponds to TRBD2 (5 bases). Trimming took off 5 bases at V and 7 bases at J, with 21 bases between the two ends. Germline loops: CDR1 KGHSH, CDR2 LQKENI. The CDR3 covers 15 residues. The CDR3 nucleotides are TGTGCCAGCTCAGTCTCCGGGGTACCTACGGAGGAGCAGTACTTC. Amino acids: CASSVSGVPTEEQYF. Looking up the rest from reference TRBV18 and TRBJ2-7 gives the full variable domain: NAGVMQNPRHLVRRRGQEARLRCSPMKGHSHVYWYRQLPEEGLKFMVYLQKENIIDESGMPKERFSAEFPKEGPSILRIQQVVRGDSAAYFCASSVSGVPTEEQYFGPGTRLTVT.

This clonotype showed up many times. V is TRBV4-1 and J is TRBJ2-7; 9 nucleotides match TRBD1. From germline, CDR1 is MGHRA and CDR2 YSYEKL. V lost 0 bases and J lost 3; bases outside the gene matches: 9. The CDR3 is made up of 17 amino acids. As DNA, the CDR3 is TGCGCCAGCAGCCAAGAGGACCTGACAGGGGGGGACTACGAGCAGTACTTC. Its translation is CASSQEDLTGGDYEQYF.

About this clonotype: The CDR3 ends on some other residue instead of the conserved phenylalanine or tryptophan, so this is likely a read error. The DNA is omitted, as the CDR3 cannot be located on it reliably, and the CDR3 follows TCRdb's listing. The rearrangement uses TRBV28 and TRBJ2-1; the listed D gene, TRBD2, was not tested against the DNA. Germline values: CDR1 MDHEN, CDR2 SYDVKM. The CDR3 sequence runs 12 residues, both termini included. CDR3 amino acids: CASSTGTSGISV.

This clonotype was counted at least ten times. J is TRBJ2-1 and V is TRBV7-6; tentative D call: TRBD1 (5 bases). Germline V gene data show CDR1 as SGHVS and CDR2 as FNYEAQ. Trimming pared 7 bases from V and 0 bases from J, leaving 13 bases between. There are 15 residues in the CDR3. CDR3: CASTPWQGSYNEQFF. The CDR3 nucleotides read TGTGCCAGCACCCCATGGCAGGGCTCCTACAATGAGCAGTTCTTC.

As regards this clonotype: One base away lies a much larger clone, so this may be a sequencing read error. In DNA, the CDR3 is TGTGTCAGCAGCGTATCCCCGGGGACAGATACGCAGTATTTT. Translated: CVSSVSPGTDTQYF. J is TRBJ2-3 and V is TRBV9; D possibly corresponds to TRBD2 (5 bases). Germline V gene data show CDR1 as SGDLS and CDR2 as YYNGEE. The CDR3 totals 14 residues.

This clonotype was picked up many times. The V call is TRBV7-2, the J call TRBJ1-1; 7 bases are a match to TRBD1. This CDR3 region has 12 residues. The germline gives CDR1 SGHTA, CDR2 FQGNSA. The CDR3 coding sequence is TGTGCTACTACAGGGGTACCCTTTGAAGCTTTCTTT. Its protein product is CATTGVPFEAFF.

There are many counts of this clonotype. V and J are TRBV29-1 and TRBJ2-3; 9 positions match TRBD1. CDR1 SQVTM and CDR2 ANQGSEA come from the germline V gene. The J segment lost 9 bases and the V segment lost 6 bases, leaving 4 bases of the junction unmatched. This CDR3 has 11 amino acids. The CDR3 region is CSVRQGDTQYF. The DNA of the CDR3 is TGCAGCGTCCGACAGGGGGACACGCAGTATTTT.

This clonotype occurred a few times. V is TRBV18 and J is TRBJ2-5; D is undetermined. This CDR3 contains 13 residues. With 2 bases removed from V and 2 bases from J, the gap between germline ends came to 6 bases. The germline V gene encodes CDR1 KGHSH and CDR2 LQKENI. The CDR3 here is CASSPGIQETQYF. Here the CDR3 DNA reads TGTGCCAGCTCACCAGGAATACAAGAGACCCAGTACTTC.

This clonotype appeared many times. This rearrangement joins TRBV6-5 to TRBJ2-3; no clear D. The V gene lost 5 bases and the J gene lost 2 bases, with 20 bases spanning the gap. Germline V gene data show CDR1 as MNHEY and CDR2 as SVGAGI. The CDR3 consists of 17 residues. The CDR3 nucleotides read TGTGCCAGCAGTACCCCAAACAAGGCAGGAACCACAGATACGCAGTATTTT. The encoded protein is CASSTPNKAGTTDTQYF.

This clonotype was seen many times. The V and J genes are TRBV29-1 and TRBJ2-2; TRBD2 is a possible D gene (5 bases). Germline lookup yields CDR1 SQVTM and CDR2 ANQGSEA. CDR3 length equals 13 residues. V was trimmed by 7 bases and J by 4 bases, leaving 13 bases between them. The CDR3 DNA sequence: TGCAGCGCAGGAGGCGGTTTCACCGGGGAGCTGTTTTTT. Its protein product is CSAGGGFTGELFF.

The V and J genes are TRBV11-3 and TRBJ2-3; D is possibly TRBD1 (5 bases). The germline V and J ends were trimmed by 5 bases and 5 bases, with 17 bases remaining between them. CDR3 size: 15 residues. Germline loops: CDR1 SGHNT, CDR2 YENEEA. In nucleotides, the CDR3 is TGTGCCAGCAGCCCACTGGCAGGGCGGATAGATACGCAGTATTTT. This codes for CASSPLAGRIDTQYF.

This clonotype was observed a handful of times. The chain recombines TRBV20-1 with TRBJ2-2; D might be TRBD1 (6 bases). The CDR3 contains 15 residues. The V gene's germline CDR1 is DFQATT and CDR2 SNEGSKA (reference sequence). Trimming took 0 bases from V and 3 from J, leaving 11 bases between them. Here the CDR3 DNA reads TGCAGTGCTAGAGATCGGCAGGGGTACACCGGGGAGCTGTTTTTT. Its translation: CSARDRQGYTGELFF.

This clonotype appeared many times. The chain links TRBV20-1 to TRBJ2-3; 15 nucleotides agree with TRBD2. V dropped 6 bases and J dropped 6; count of bases not matched to a gene: 7. CDR3 length: 15 amino acids. Germline assignment: CDR1 DFQATT and CDR2 SNEGSKA (reference sequence). This chain's CDR3 is CSAAAGTSGGDTQYF. CDR3 DNA sequence: TGCAGTGCGGCCGCCGGGACTAGCGGGGGGGATACGCAGTATTTT.

This clonotype was seen ten or more times. V is TRBV5-4 and J is TRBJ2-1; 7 nucleotides align to TRBD2. The CDR3 is made up of 15 amino acids. With V trimmed by 0 bases and J by 7 bases, 7 bases remained unmatched. Looked up from germline, CDR1 is SGHNT and CDR2 is YYREEE (reference sequence). DNA for the CDR3: TGTGCCAGCAGCTTGGGGACTAGAGCTTGGAATGAGCAGTTCTTC. Translation: CASSLGTRAWNEQFF.

This clonotype was found many times. This sequence joins TRBV14 and TRBJ2-4; 11 bases line up with TRBD2. Germline V CDR1 and CDR2: SGHDN, FVKESK. CDR3 length equals 14 residues. V was pared by 4 bases and J by 6 bases, with 2 bases of the junction left unmatched. In nucleotides, the CDR3 is TGTGCCAGCAGCCTAGGGACTAGCGGAAACATTCAGTACTTC. It is translated as CASSLGTSGNIQYF. Drawing the rest from reference TRBV14 and TRBJ2-4, the complete variable domain is EAGVTQFPSHSVIEKGQTVTLRCDPISGHDNLYWYRRVMGKEIKFLLHFVKESKQDESGMPNNRFLAERTGGTYSTLKVQPAELEDSGVYFCASSLGTSGNIQYFGAGTRLSVL.